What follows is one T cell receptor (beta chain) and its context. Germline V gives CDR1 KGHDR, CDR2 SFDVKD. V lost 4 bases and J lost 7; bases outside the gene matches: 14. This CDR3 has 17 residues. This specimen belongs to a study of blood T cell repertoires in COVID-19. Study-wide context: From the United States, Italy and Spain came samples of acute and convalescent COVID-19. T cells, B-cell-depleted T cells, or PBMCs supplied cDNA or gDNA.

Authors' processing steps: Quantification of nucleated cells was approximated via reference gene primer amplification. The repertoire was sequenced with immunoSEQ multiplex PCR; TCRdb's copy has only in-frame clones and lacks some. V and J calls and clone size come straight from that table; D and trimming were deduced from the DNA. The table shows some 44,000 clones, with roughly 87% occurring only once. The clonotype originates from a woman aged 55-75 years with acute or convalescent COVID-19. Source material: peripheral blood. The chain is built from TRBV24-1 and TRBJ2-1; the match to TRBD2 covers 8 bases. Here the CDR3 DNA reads TGTGCCACCAGTGACACCGGGGGGGACAACCTGGGGAATGAGCAGTTCTTC. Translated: CATSDTGGDNLGNEQFF.